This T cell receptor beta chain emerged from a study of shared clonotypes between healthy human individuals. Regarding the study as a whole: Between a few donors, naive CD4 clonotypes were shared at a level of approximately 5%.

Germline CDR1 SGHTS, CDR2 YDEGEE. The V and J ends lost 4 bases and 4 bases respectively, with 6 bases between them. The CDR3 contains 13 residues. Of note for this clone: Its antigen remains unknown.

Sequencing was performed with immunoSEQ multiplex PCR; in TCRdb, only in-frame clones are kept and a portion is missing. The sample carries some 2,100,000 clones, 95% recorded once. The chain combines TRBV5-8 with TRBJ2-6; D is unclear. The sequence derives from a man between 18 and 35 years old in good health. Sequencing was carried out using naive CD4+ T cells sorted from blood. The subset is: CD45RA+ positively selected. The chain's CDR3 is CASSQTGANVLTF. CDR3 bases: TGTGCCAGCAGCCAGACGGGGGCCAACGTCCTGACTTTC.